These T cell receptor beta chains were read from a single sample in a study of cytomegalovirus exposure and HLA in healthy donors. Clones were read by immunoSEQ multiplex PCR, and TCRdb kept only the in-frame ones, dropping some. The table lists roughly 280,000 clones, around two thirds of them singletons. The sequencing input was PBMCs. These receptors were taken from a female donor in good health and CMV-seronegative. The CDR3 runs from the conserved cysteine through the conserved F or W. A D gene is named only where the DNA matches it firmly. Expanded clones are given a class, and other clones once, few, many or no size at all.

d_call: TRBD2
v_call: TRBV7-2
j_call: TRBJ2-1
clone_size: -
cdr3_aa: CASSPPRGGRLDYNEQFF
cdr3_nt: TGTGCCAGCAGCCCCCCGCGGGGCGGGAGGCTTGACTACAATGAGCAGTTCTTC

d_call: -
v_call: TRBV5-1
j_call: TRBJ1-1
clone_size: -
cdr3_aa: CASSNTLGGLGTEAFF
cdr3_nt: TGCGCCAGCAGCAATACTTTGGGGGGGCTGGGCACTGAAGCTTTCTTT

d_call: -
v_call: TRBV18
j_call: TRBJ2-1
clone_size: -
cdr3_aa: CASSTASSSYNEQFF
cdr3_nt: TGTGCCAGCTCAACCGCCTCGAGCTCCTACAATGAGCAGTTCTTC

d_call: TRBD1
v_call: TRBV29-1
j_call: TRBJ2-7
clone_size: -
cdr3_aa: CSVEDQGQGASYEQYF
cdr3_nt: TGCAGCGTTGAAGACCAGGGACAGGGGGCCTCCTACGAGCAGTACTTC

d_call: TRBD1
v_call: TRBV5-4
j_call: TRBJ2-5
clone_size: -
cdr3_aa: CASSLAGTGTVRKTQYF
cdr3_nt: TGTGCCAGCAGCTTGGCCGGGACAGGGACGGTAAGGAAGACCCAGTACTTC

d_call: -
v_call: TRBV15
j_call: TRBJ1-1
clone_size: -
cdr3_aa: CATTDGRVTEAFF
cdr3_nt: TGTGCCACGACTGACGGGAGGGTAACTGAAGCTTTCTTT

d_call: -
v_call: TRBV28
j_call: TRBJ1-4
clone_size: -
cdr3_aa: CASSFPGANEKLFF
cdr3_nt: TGTGCCAGCAGTTTTCCCGGAGCTAATGAAAAACTGTTTTTT

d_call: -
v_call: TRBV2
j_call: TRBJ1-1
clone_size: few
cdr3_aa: CASSMNTEAFF
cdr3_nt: TGTGCCAGCAGCATGAACACTGAAGCTTTCTTT

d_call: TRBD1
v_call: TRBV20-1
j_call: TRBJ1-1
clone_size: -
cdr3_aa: CSAIQGRAFF
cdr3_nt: TGCAGTGCTATACAGGGGCGGGCTTTCTTT

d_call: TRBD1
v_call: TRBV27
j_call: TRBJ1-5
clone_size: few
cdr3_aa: CASSTRTGVNQPQHF
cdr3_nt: TGTGCCAGCAGTACCCGGACAGGGGTGAATCAGCCCCAGCATTTT

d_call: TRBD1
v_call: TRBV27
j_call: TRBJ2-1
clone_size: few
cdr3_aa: CASTRQGSYNEQFF
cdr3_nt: TGTGCCAGTACTAGACAGGGCTCCTACAATGAGCAGTTCTTC

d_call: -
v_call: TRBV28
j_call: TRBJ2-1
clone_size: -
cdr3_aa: CASTPVPNRGEQFF
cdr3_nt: TGTGCCAGCACTCCGGTCCCGAACCGGGGTGAGCAGTTCTTC

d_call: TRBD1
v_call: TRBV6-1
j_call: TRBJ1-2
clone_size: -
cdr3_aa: CASSDKDRGLGYTF
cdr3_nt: TGTGCCAGCAGTGATAAGGACAGGGGGCTCGGCTACACCTTC

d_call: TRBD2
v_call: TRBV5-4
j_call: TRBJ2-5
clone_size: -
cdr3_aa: CASSILAGVGYQETQYF
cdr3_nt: TGTGCCAGCAGCATACTAGCGGGAGTGGGTTACCAAGAGACCCAGTACTTC

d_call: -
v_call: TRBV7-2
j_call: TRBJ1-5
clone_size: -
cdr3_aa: CASSLVQAGSNQPQHF
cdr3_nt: TGTGCCAGCAGCTTAGTGCAAGCCGGTAGCAATCAGCCCCAGCATTTT

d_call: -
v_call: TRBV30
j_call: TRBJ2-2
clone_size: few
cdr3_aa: CAWSLRSTGELFF
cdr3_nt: TGTGCCTGGAGTTTACGGTCTACCGGGGAGCTGTTTTTT

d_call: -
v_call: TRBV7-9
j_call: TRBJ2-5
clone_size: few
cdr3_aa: CASSLGPYVGETQYF
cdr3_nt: TGTGCCAGCAGCTTAGGGCCGTACGTCGGGGAGACCCAGTACTTC

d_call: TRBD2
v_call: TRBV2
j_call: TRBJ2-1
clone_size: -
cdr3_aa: CASKPGTSGYNEQFF
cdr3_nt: TGTGCCAGCAAACCCGGGACTAGCGGCTACAATGAGCAGTTCTTC

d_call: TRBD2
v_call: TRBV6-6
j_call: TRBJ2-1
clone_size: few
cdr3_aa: CASSGLAGLYNEQFF
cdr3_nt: TGTGCCAGCAGTGGACTAGCGGGGCTCTACAATGAGCAGTTCTTC

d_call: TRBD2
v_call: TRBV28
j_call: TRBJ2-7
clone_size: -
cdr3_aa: CASSLTSGRYEQYF
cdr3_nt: TGTGCCAGCAGTCTGACTAGCGGCCGCTACGAGCAGTACTTC

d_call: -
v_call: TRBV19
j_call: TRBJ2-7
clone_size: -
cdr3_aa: CASSTQRDRRHEQYF
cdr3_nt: TGTGCCAGTAGTACTCAGCGGGACAGGCGCCACGAGCAGTACTTC

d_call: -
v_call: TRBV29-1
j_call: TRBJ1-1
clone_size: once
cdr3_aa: CSVGGVVNTEAFF
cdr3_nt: TGCAGCGTTGGCGGGGTCGTGAACACTGAAGCTTTCTTT

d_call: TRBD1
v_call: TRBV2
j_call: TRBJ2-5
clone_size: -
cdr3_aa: CASRETGKAQETQYF
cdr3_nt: TGTGCCAGCAGGGAGACAGGGAAGGCTCAAGAGACCCAGTACTTC

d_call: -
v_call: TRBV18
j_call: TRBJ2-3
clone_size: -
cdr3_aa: CASSPMLAETDTQYF
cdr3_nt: TGTGCCAGCTCACCGATGCTAGCCGAAACAGATACGCAGTATTTT

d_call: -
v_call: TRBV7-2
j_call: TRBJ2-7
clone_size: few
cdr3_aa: CASSLGSGGGLGEQYF
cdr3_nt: TGTGCCAGCAGCTTAGGATCCGGAGGCGGGTTGGGCGAGCAGTACTTC

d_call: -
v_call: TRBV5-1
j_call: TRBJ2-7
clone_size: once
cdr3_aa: CASSLAYEQYF
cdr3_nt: TGCGCCAGCAGCTTGGCCTACGAGCAGTACTTC

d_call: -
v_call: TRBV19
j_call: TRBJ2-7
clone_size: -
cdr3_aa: CASSNPAGKGNEQYF
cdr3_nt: TGTGCCAGTAGTAATCCGGCGGGAAAAGGTAACGAGCAGTACTTC

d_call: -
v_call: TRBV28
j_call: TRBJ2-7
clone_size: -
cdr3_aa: CASSPRPDSYEQYF
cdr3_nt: TGTGCCAGCAGTCCCCGACCCGACAGTTACGAGCAGTACTTC

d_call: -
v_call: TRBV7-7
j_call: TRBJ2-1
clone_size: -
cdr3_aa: CASSETGSSYNEQFF
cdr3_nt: TGTGCCAGCAGCGAAACAGGGAGCTCCTACAATGAGCAGTTCTTC

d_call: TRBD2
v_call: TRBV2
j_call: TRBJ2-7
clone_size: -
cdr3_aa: CASTPSSGRSYEQYF
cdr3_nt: TGTGCCAGCACTCCCTCTAGCGGGAGGTCCTACGAGCAGTACTTC

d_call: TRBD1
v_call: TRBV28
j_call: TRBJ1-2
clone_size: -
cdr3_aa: CASSYPTGDSNYGYTF
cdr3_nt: TGTGCCAGCAGTTATCCCACAGGGGACTCTAACTATGGCTACACCTTC

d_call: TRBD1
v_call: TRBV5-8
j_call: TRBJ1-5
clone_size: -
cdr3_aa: CASSGGQGYQPQHF
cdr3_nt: TGTGCCAGCAGCGGGGGACAGGGCTATCAGCCCCAGCATTTT

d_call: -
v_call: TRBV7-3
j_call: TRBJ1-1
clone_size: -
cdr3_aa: CASSSHAGTEAFF
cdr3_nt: TGTGCCAGCAGCTCCCATGCGGGGACTGAAGCTTTCTTT

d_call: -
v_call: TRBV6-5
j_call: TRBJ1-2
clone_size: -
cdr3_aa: CASSTDSLWGYTF
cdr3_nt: TGTGCCAGCAGCACGGACAGCCTTTGGGGCTACACCTTC

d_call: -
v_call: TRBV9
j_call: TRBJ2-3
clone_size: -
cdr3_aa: CASTSGQADTQYF
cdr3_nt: TGTGCCAGCACTAGTGGTCAAGCAGATACGCAGTATTTT

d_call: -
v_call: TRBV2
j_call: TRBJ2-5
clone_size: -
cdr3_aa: CASSADSEVGETQYF
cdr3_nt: TGTGCCAGCAGTGCGGACAGCGAAGTCGGAGAGACCCAGTACTTC

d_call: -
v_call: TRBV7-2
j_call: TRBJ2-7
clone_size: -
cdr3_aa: CASSSDRRSREQYF
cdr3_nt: TGTGCCAGCAGCTCGGACAGAAGGTCCCGCGAGCAGTACTTC

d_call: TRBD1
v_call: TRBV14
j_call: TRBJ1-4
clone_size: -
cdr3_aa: CASSQLDRSGNEKLFF
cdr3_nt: TGTGCCAGCAGCCAGCTGGACAGGAGCGGTAATGAAAAACTGTTTTTT

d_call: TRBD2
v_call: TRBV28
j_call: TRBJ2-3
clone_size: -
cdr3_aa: CASSLQGLETDTQYF
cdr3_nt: TGTGCCAGCAGTTTACAGGGACTAGAAACAGATACGCAGTATTTT

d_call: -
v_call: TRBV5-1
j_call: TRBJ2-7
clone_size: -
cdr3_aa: CASSLGILGQGIDEQYF
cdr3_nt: TGCGCCAGCAGCTTGGGCATCCTCGGTCAGGGGATCGACGAGCAGTACTTC

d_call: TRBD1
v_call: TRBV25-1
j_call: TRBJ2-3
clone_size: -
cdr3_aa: CASSPLPGTGRDTQYF
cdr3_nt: TGTGCCAGCAGCCCACTTCCCGGGACAGGGCGAGATACGCAGTATTTT

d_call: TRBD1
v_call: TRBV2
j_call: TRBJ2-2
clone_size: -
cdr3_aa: CASSSGTGTGELFF
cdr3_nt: TGTGCCAGCAGTTCCGGGACAGGGACCGGGGAGCTGTTTTTT

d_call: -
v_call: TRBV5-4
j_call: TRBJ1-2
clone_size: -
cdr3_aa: CASSSPGPAGYGYTF
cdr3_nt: TGTGCCAGCAGCTCACCGGGGCCAGCGGGCTATGGCTACACCTTC

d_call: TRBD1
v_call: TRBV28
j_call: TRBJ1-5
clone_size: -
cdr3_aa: CATSHTGVSNQPQHF
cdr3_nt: TGTGCCACCTCCCACACAGGGGTTAGCAATCAGCCCCAGCATTTT

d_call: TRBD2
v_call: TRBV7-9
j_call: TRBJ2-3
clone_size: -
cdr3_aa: CASSLGEGANTDTQYF
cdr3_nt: TGTGCCAGCAGCTTAGGGGAGGGCGCTAACACAGATACGCAGTATTTT

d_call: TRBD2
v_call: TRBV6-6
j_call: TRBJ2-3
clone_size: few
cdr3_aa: CASSLAGVSDTQYF
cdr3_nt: TGTGCCAGCAGTTTAGCGGGAGTTTCGGATACGCAGTATTTT

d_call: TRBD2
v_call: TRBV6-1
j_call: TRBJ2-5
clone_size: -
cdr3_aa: CASRRTSGGETQYF
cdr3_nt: TGTGCCAGCAGGAGGACTAGCGGGGGAGAGACCCAGTACTTC

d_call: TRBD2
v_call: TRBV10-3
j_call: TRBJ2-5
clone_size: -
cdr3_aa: CATLDTTSGTETQYF
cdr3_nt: TGTGCCACCTTAGATACGACTAGCGGGACAGAGACCCAGTACTTC

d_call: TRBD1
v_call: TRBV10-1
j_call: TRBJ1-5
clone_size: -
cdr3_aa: CASSEIHGTGNNSNQPQHF
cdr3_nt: TGCGCCAGCAGTGAGATACACGGGACAGGGAACAATAGCAATCAGCCCCAGCATTTT

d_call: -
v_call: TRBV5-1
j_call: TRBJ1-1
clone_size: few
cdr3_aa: CASSWAPGTEAFF
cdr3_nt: TGCGCCAGCAGCTGGGCCCCAGGCACTGAAGCTTTCTTT

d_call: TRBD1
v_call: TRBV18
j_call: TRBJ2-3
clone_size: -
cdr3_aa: CASSPPEQGASISGDTQYF
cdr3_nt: TGTGCCAGCTCACCACCAGAACAGGGGGCCTCGATTTCCGGAGATACGCAGTATTTT

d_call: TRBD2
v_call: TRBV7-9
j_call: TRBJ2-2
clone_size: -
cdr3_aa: CASSFSAGFDTGELFF
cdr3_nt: TGTGCCAGCAGCTTTTCAGCGGGGTTCGACACCGGGGAGCTGTTTTTT

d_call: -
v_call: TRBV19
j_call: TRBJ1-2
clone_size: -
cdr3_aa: CASNLDRSPYGYTF
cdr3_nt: TGTGCCAGTAACCTCGACAGGTCTCCCTATGGCTACACCTTC

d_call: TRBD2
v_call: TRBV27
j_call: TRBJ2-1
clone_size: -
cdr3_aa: CASSLYSGRAMIFEQFF
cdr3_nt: TGTGCCAGCAGTTTATATAGCGGGAGGGCCATGATCTTTGAGCAGTTCTTC

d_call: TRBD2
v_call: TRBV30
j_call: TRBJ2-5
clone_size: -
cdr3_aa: CAWSHSGSGTQYF
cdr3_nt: TGTGCCTGGAGCCATAGCGGGAGTGGGACCCAGTACTTC

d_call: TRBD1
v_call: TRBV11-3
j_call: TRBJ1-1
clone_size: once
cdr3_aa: CASSLEGRQGVGNTEAFF
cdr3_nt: TGTGCCAGCAGCTTAGAGGGTAGACAGGGAGTGGGGAACACTGAAGCTTTCTTT

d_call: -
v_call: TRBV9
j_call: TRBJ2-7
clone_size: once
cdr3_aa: CASSVAASSYEQYF
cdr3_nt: TGTGCCAGCAGCGTAGCGGCTAGTTCCTACGAGCAGTACTTC